One TCR beta chain is described in this entry. Its cognate antigen is unknown. This record belongs to a study of graft-versus-host responses after intestinal transplantation. In the study overall: Among the recipients, all got anti-thymocyte globulin induction and then tacrolimus and steroids for around 3 years.

CDR3 length: 14 residues. The ends were cut back, 0 bases at V and 2 bases at J, with 8 bases in the middle. Per the germline V gene, CDR1 is SGDLS and CDR2 is YYNGEE. The protocol was immunoSEQ multiplex PCR, while the TCRdb copy is restricted to in-frame clones and leaves out a portion. The sample includes over 90,000 clones, under 95% of them seen just once. The sample was unstimulated CD8+ T cells sorted from spleen or lymph node cells, taken before intestinal transplant. This sequence originates from a human donor who received an intestinal transplant. The chain combines TRBV9 with TRBJ2-5; D not resolved. CDR3 DNA: TGTGCCAGCAGCGTAGGCTCGGATCAAGAGACCCAGTACTTC. It translates to CASSVGSDQETQYF.